What follows are 15 T cell receptor beta chains derived from one specimen sequenced in a study of response to subunit inactivated influenza vaccine (dated 2018 in TCRdb). Libraries were built with RT-PCR. The sample was run on an Illumina HiSeq 2500. TCRdb reprocessed the public reads (quality trimming at Q25 with fastp, clone calling with MiXCR) and kept in-frame beta chains. Each entry is one CDR3 protein sequence, shown with its most common DNA and genes. This sample comprises hundreds of thousands of distinct CDR3 sequences, over 9% of them detected only once. The ten most abundant clones make up approximately 11% of the sample. This same sample was also part of a study on T cells expressing NK-cell markers. The second study also describes: The TCR beta cDNA libraries were made using 5'RACE template switching, a step that added both a universal primer site and unique molecular identifiers.

This specimen was PBMCs from blood, taken on the day of vaccination. These TCRs come from a man between 50 and 59 years old who received an inactivated influenza vaccine. Donor details come from another sample of the same person, matched by shared clones.

V usage is TRBV3-1 and J usage is TRBJ1-1; no firm D call. V gave up 1 base and J gave up 4 bases, with 4 bases separating them. Per germline, CDR1 LGHDT and CDR2 YNNKEL (reference sequence). The CDR3 consists of 12 residues. This chain's CDR3 is CASSQGITEAFF. CDR3 bases: TGTGCCAGCAGCCAAGGAATCACTGAAGCTTTCTTT.

This clonotype was observed a few times. This rearrangement joins TRBV6-1 to TRBJ2-2; no definite D call. From germline, CDR1 is MNHNS and CDR2 SASEGT. Trimming removed 4 bases from V and 5 bases from J, with 11 bases in between. The CDR3 is made up of 14 amino acids. The CDR3: CASSASIGTGELFF. CDR3 nucleotide sequence: TGTGCCAGCAGTGCCTCCATAGGGACCGGGGAGCTGTTTTTT.

The rearrangement joins TRBV6-2 or TRBV6-3 to TRBJ2-3; perhaps TRBD1 as D (6 bases). The germline V and J ends were trimmed by 2 bases and 4 bases, with 13 bases remaining between them. Germline CDR1 is MNHEY and CDR2 is SVGEGT. CDR3 length equals 15 residues. This CDR3 is CASSYRRQDSDTQYF. CDR3 nucleotides: TGTGCCAGCAGTTACCGGAGACAGGACTCAGATACGCAGTATTTT.

This clonotype has just a few counts. The V and J genes are TRBV20-1 and TRBJ2-4; the match to TRBD2 covers 12 bases. The germline V gene encodes CDR1 DFQATT and CDR2 SNEGSKA (reference sequence). With V trimmed by 6 bases and J by 0 bases, 9 bases remained unmatched. The CDR3 is 17 residues long. The CDR3 DNA reads TGCAGTGCGCTGGGACTAGCGGGCTTACTAGCCAAAAACATTCAGTACTTC. Protein sequence: CSALGLAGLLAKNIQYF.

This clonotype was seen a handful of times. The chain joins TRBV5-1 to TRBJ2-2; unclear D gene. The V gene's germline CDR1 is SGHRS and CDR2 YFSETQ. The ends were cut back, 4 bases at V and 3 bases at J, with 10 bases in the middle. This CDR3 is 14 amino acids long. The CDR3 reads CASSVYQDTGELFF. CDR3 DNA: TGCGCCAGCAGCGTATACCAAGACACCGGGGAGCTGTTTTTT.

The rearrangement links TRBV6-5 to TRBJ2-2; D unclear. This CDR3 is built from 12 residues. The V gene's germline CDR1 is MNHEY and CDR2 SVGAGI. V lost 2 bases and J lost 11, with 9 bases in between. As DNA, the CDR3 is TGTGCCAGCAGTTACGGTACTGCCGAGCTGTTTTTT. It codes for CASSYGTAELFF.

This rearrangement joins TRBV20-1 to TRBJ2-2; no definite D call. Trimming pared 6 bases from V and 3 bases from J, leaving 11 bases between. Germline loops: CDR1 DFQATT, CDR2 SNEGSKA (reference sequence). There are 13 residues in the CDR3. CDR3 coding DNA: TGCAGTGCCGACAAAATCGACACCGGGGAGCTGTTTTTT. This codes for CSADKIDTGELFF.

The sample holds many counts of this clonotype. The CDR3 DNA is TGCGCCAGCAGCCCAGGATTGGGGAACGGATACGAGCAGTACTTC. This translates into CASSPGLGNGYEQYF. The chain links TRBV5-1 to TRBJ2-7; D is ambiguous. CDR1 is SGHRS, CDR2 YFSETQ, per germline. The CDR3 consists of 15 residues. V lost 4 bases and J 4 bases, leaving 18 bases between the germline ends.

This clonotype was found a few times. V usage is TRBV28 and J usage is TRBJ1-1, with D possibly being TRBD1 (6 bases). The CDR3 is made up of 15 amino acids. Trimming shortened V by 5 bases and J by 4 bases, and 17 bases separated the two germline ends. Germline lookup yields CDR1 MDHEN and CDR2 SYDVKM. The CDR3 here is CASSRIRGGGTEAFF. CDR3 coding DNA: TGTGCCAGCAGTAGGATTAGAGGAGGGGGCACTGAAGCTTTCTTT.

This clonotype appeared a few times. The V call is TRBV24-1, the J call TRBJ2-7; no firm D call. CDR1 is KGHDR, CDR2 SFDVKD, per germline. The CDR3 extends over 17 amino acids. Trimming pared 8 bases from V and 1 base from J, leaving 23 bases between. CDR3 amino acids: CATIALGKMTPSYEQYF. DNA of the CDR3: TGTGCCACCATAGCACTTGGGAAAATGACTCCGTCCTACGAGCAGTACTTC.

CDR3 amino acids: CASSYSVLRNTEAFF. CDR3 DNA sequence: TGTGCCAGCAGTTACTCAGTTTTAAGGAACACTGAAGCTTTCTTT. This sequence joins TRBV6-5 and TRBJ1-1; D ambiguous. CDR1 is MNHEY and CDR2 is SVGAGI in the germline V gene. V lost 0 bases, J lost 1 base, and 9 bases lay in between. This CDR3 region has 15 residues.

V is TRBV5-1 and J is TRBJ2-5, with TRBD2 matching over 12 bases. CDR3 length equals 16 residues. V dropped 3 bases and J dropped 4; count of bases not matched to a gene: 7. Germline CDR1 SGHRS, CDR2 YFSETQ. DNA for the CDR3: TGCGCCAGCAGCTCTTCCTTACTAGCGGGGGGAGAGACCCAGTACTTC. It specifies CASSSSLLAGGETQYF. The full variable domain, its missing parts supplied by reference TRBV5-1 and TRBJ2-5, is KAGVTQTPRYLIKTRGQQVTLSCSPISGHRSVSWYQQTPGQGLQFLFEYFSETQRNKGNFPGRFSGRQFSNSRSEMNVSTLELGDSALYLCASSSSLLAGGETQYFGPGTRLLVL.

This chain joins TRBV6-5 and TRBJ1-3; no reliable D call. The CDR3 runs 19 residues. CDR1 and CDR2 (germline): MNHEY, SVGAGI. Trimming shortened V by 2 bases and J by 1 base, and 21 bases separated the two germline ends. The CDR3 DNA follows: TGTGCCAGCAGTTACACATTGACACCTCAGCTTGCGTCTGGAAACACCATATATTTT. Its protein product is CASSYTLTPQLASGNTIYF.

The genes are TRBV4-3 and TRBJ2-5; D is uncertain. The germline V and J ends were trimmed by 0 bases and 3 bases, with 2 bases remaining between them. The CDR3 contains 12 residues. The germline V gene encodes CDR1 LGHNA and CDR2 YSLEER. CDR3 loop: CASSQDKETQYF. CDR3 DNA: TGCGCCAGCAGCCAAGACAAAGAGACCCAGTACTTC.

This clonotype was detected ten times or more. V gene TRBV4-3 combines with J gene TRBJ2-2, with TRBD2 identical over 7 bases. CDR3 length: 15 amino acids. Germline lookup yields CDR1 LGHNA and CDR2 YSLEER. Trimming removed 4 bases from V and 5 bases from J; junction bases left unmatched: 7. CDR3 DNA: TGCGCCAGCAGCCCCGGTGGGGGGGGAACCGGGGAGCTGTTTTTT. It is translated as CASSPGGGGTGELFF.